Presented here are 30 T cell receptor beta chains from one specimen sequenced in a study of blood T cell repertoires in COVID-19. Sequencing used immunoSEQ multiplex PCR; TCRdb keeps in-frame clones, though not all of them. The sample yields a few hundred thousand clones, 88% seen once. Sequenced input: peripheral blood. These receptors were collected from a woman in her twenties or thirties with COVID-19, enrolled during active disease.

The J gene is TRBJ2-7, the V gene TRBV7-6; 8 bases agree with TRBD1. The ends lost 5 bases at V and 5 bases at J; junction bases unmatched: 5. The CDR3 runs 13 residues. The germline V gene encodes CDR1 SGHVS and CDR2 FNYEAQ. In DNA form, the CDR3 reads TGTGCCAGCAGCCTTCAGGGGGCCAACGAGCAGTACTTC. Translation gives CASSLQGANEQYF. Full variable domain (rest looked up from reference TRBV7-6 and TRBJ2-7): GAGVSQSPRYKVTKRGQDVALRCDPISGHVSLYWYRQALGQGPEFLTYFNYEAQQDKSGLPNDRFSAERPEGSISTLTIQRTEQRDSAMYRCASSLQGANEQYFGPGTRLTVT.

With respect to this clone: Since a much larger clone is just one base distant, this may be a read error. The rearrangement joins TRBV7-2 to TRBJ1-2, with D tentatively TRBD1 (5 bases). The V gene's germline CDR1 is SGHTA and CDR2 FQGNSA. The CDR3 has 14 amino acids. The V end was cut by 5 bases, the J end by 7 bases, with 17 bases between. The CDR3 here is CTSSEGSWGGGYTF. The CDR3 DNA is TGTACCAGCAGCGAAGGAAGCTGGGGCGGTGGCTACACCTTC. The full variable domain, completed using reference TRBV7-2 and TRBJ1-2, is GAGVSQSPSNKVTEKGKDVELRCDPISGHTALYWYRQSLGQGLEFLIYFQGNSAPDKSGLPSDRFSAERTGGSVSTLTIQRTQQEDSAVYLCTSSEGSWGGGYTFGSGTRLTVV.

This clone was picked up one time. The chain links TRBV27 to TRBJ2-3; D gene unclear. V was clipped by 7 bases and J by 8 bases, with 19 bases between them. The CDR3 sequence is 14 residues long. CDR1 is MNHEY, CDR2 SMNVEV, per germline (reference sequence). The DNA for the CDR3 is TGTGCCAGCACTAGAATTCCCCAGTTTGCTACGCAGTATTTT. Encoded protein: CASTRIPQFATQYF.

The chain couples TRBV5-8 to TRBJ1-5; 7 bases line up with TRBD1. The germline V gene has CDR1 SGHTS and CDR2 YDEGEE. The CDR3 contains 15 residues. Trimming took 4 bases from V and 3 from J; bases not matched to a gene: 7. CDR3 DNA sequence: TGTGCCAGCAGCAACGGACAGGTTCTCAATCAGCCCCAGCATTTT. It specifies CASSNGQVLNQPQHF.

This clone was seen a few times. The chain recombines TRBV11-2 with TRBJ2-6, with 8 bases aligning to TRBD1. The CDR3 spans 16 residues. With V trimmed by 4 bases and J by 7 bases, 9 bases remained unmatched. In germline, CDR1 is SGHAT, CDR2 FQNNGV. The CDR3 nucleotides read TGTGCCAGCAGCTCCTGGGGCACAGGGGGAGCCAACGTCCTGACTTTC. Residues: CASSSWGTGGANVLTF.

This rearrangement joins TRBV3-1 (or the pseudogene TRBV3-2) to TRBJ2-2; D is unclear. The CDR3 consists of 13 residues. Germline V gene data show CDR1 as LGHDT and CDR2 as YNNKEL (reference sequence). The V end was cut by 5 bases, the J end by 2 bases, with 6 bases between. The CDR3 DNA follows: TGTGCCAGCAGCGAGACTAACACCGGGGAGCTGTTTTTT. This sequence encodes CASSETNTGELFF.

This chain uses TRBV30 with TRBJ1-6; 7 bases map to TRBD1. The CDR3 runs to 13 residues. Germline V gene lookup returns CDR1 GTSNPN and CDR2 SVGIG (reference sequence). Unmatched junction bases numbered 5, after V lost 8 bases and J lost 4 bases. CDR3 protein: CAGNRGYNSPLHF. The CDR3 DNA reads TGTGCCGGAAACAGGGGTTATAATTCACCCCTCCACTTT. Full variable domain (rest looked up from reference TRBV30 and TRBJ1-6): SQTIHQWPATLVQPVGSPLSLECTVEGTSNPNLYWYRQAAGRGLQLLFYSVGIGQISSEVPQNLSASRPQDRQFILSSKKLLLSDSGFYLCAGNRGYNSPLHFGNGTRLTVT.

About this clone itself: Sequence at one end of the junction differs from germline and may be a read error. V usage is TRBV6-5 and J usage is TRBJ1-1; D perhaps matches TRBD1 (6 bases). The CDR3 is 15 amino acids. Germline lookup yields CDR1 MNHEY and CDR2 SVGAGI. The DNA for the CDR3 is TGTGCCAGCAGTTACGCGACAGGATTGAATACTGAAGCTTTCTTT. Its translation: CASSYATGLNTEAFF.

In DNA, the CDR3 is TGTGCCAGCAGCCGTCCCGGGACAGGGTTCGAAAAACTGTTTTTT. Translation: CASSRPGTGFEKLFF. V and J are TRBV9 and TRBJ1-4; 9 nucleotides agree with TRBD1. Germline V gene data show CDR1 as SGDLS and CDR2 as YYNGEE. The CDR3 runs to 15 residues. J gave up 8 bases and V 4 bases, and 9 bases lay outside the gene matches.

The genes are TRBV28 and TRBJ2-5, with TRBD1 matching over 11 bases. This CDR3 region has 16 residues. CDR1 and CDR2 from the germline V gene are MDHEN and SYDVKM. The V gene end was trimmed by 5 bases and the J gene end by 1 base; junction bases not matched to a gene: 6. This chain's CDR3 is CASSDGTGGIQETQYF. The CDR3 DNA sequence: TGTGCCAGCAGTGATGGGACAGGGGGAATCCAAGAGACCCAGTACTTC.

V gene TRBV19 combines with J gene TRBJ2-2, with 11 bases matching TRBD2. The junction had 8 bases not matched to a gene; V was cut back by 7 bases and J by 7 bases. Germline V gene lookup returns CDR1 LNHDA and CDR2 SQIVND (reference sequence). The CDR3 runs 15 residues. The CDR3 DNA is TGTGCCAGTACCCCGGTAGCGGGGGGGATCGGGGAGCTGTTTTTT. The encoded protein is CASTPVAGGIGELFF. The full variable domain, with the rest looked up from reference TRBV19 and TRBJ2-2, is DGGITQSPKYLFRKEGQNVTLSCEQNLNHDAMYWYRQDPGQGLRLIYYSQIVNDFQKGDIAEGYSVSREKKESFPLTVTSAQKNPTAFYLCASTPVAGGIGELFFGEGSRLTVL.

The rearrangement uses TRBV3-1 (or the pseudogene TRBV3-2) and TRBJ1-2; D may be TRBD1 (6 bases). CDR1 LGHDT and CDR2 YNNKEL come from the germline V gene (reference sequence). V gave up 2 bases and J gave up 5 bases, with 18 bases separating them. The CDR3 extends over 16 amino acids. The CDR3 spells CASSQRGAGAQYGYTF. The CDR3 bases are TGTGCCAGCAGCCAACGTGGGGCAGGGGCGCAGTATGGCTACACCTTC.

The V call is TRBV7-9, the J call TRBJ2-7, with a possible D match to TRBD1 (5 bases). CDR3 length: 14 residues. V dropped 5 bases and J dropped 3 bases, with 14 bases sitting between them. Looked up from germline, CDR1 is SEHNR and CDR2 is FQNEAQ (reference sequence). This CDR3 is CASSGQGRDYEQYF. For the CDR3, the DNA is TGTGCCAGCAGCGGCCAGGGAAGGGACTACGAGCAGTACTTC.

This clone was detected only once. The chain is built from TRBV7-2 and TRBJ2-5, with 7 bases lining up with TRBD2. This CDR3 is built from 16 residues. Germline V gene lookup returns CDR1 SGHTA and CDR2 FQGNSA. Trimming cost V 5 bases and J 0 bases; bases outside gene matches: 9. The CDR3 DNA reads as TGTGCCAGCAGCCCCTTGTTTAGCGGGTACCAAGAGACCCAGTACTTC. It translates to CASSPLFSGYQETQYF.

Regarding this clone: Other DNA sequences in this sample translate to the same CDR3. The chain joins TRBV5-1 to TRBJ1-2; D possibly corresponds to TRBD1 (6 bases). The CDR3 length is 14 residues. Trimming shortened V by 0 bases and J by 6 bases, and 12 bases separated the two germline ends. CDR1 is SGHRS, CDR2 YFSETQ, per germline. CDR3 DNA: TGCGCCAGCAGCTTGGAGGGACAAGTTGATGGCTACACCTTC. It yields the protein CASSLEGQVDGYTF.

The CDR3 reads CASSLRSGELFF. In DNA, the CDR3 is TGTGCCAGCAGTTTACGTTCCGGGGAGCTGTTTTTT. This rearrangement joins TRBV12-3 or TRBV12-4 to TRBJ2-2, with D unclear. The CDR3 is 12 residues long. V lost 2 bases to trimming and J lost 6 bases, with 4 bases between them.

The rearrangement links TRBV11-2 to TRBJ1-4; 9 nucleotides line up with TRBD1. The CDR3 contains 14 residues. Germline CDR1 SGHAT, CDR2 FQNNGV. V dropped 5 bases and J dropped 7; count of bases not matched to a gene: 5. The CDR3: CASSLDRGSEKLFF. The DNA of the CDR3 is TGTGCCAGCAGCCTCGACAGGGGGAGTGAAAAACTGTTTTTT. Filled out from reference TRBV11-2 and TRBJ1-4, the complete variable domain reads EAGVAQSPRYKIIEKRQSVAFWCNPISGHATLYWYQQILGQGPKLLIQFQNNGVVDDSQLPKDRFSAERLKGVDSTLKIQPAKLEDSAVYLCASSLDRGSEKLFFGSGTQLSVL.

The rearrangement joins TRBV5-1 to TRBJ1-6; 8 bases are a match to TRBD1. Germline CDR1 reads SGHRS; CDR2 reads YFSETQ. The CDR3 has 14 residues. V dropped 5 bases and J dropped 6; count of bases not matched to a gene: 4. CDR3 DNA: TGCGCCAGCAGAGGACAGGGAGGTAATTCACCCCTCCACTTT. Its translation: CASRGQGGNSPLHF. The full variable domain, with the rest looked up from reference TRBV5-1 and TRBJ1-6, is KAGVTQTPRYLIKTRGQQVTLSCSPISGHRSVSWYQQTPGQGLQFLFEYFSETQRNKGNFPGRFSGRQFSNSRSEMNVSTLELGDSALYLCASRGQGGNSPLHFGNGTRLTVT.

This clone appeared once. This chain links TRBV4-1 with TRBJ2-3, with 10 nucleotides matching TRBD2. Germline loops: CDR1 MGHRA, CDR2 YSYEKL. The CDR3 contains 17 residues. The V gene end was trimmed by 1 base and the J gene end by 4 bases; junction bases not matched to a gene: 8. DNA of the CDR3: TGCGCCAGCAGCCAAGTCATGGAGACTAGCGGGCCAGATACGCAGTATTTT. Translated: CASSQVMETSGPDTQYF.

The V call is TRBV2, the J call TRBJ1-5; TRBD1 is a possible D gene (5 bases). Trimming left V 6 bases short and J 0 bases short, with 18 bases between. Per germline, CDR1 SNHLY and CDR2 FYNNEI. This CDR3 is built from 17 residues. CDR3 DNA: TGTGCCAGCAGCCCCCATGGCGGGGGATATAGCAATCAGCCCCAGCATTTT. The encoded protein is CASSPHGGGYSNQPQHF. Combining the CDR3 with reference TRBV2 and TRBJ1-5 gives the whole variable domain EPEVTQTPSHQVTQMGQEVILRCVPISNHLYFYWYRQILGQKVEFLVSFYNNEISEKSEIFDDQFSVERPDGSNFTLKIRSTKLEDSAMYFCASSPHGGGYSNQPQHFGDGTRLSIL.

CDR3 DNA: TGTGCCAGTAGTATAGTGATGTCGGACACTGAAGCTTTCTTT. The encoded protein is CASSIVMSDTEAFF. V and J are TRBV19 and TRBJ1-1, with D uncertain. The germline V gene encodes CDR1 LNHDA and CDR2 SQIVND (reference sequence). Trimming removed 1 base at V and 3 bases at J, with 9 bases between. The CDR3 runs 14 residues.

This chain's CDR3 is CSAQGFGEKLFF. CDR3 nucleotide sequence: TGCAGCGCACAGGGATTCGGCGAAAAACTGTTTTTT. The chain has TRBV29-1 and TRBJ1-4; D is possibly TRBD1 (6 bases). This CDR3 region has 12 residues. Germline CDR1 is SQVTM and CDR2 is ANQGSEA. Trimming shortened V by 7 bases and J by 8 bases, and 14 bases separated the two germline ends.

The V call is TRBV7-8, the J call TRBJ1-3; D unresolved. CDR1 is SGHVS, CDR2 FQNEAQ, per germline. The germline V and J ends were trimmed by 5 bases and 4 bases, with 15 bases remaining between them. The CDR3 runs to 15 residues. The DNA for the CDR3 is TGTGCCAGCAGCCTCGGGGTCGGGTCGGGAAACACCATATATTTT. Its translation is CASSLGVGSGNTIYF.

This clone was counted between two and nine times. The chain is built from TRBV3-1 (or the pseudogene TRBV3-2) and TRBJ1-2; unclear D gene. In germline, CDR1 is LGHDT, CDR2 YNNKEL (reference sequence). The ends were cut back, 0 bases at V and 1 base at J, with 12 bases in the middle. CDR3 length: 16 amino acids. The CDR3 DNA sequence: TGTGCCAGCAGCCAAGATCTGGCGGGAGTTAACTATGGCTACACCTTC. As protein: CASSQDLAGVNYGYTF.

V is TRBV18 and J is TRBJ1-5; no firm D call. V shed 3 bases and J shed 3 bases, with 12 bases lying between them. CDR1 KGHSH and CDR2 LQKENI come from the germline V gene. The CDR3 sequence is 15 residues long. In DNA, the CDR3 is TGTGCCAGCTCACCTGGCCGAGGATTCAATCAGCCCCAGCATTTT. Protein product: CASSPGRGFNQPQHF.

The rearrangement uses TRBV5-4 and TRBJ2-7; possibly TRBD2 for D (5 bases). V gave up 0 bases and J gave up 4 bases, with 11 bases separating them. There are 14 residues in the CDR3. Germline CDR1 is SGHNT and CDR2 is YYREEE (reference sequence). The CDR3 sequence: CASSLDARAYEQYV. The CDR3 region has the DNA TGTGCCAGCAGCTTGGACGCGCGGGCTTACGAGCAGTACGTC.

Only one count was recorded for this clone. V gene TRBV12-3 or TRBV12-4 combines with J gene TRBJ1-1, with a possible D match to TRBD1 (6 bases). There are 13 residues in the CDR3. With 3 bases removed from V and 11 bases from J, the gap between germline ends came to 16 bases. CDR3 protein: CASSFRARTAAFF. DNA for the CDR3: TGTGCCAGCAGTTTTCGTGCCCGGACAGCCGCTTTCTTT.

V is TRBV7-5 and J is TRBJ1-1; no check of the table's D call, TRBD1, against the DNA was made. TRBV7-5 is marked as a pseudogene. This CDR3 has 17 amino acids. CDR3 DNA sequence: TGTGTCAGAAGCTTCACCAGGGGCCTGGGCTTGAACACTGAAGCTTTCTTT. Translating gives CVRSFTRGLGLNTEAFF.

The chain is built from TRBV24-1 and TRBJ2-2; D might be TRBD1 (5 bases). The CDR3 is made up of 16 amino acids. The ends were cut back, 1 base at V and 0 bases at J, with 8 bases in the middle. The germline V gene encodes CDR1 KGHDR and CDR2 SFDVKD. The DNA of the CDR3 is TGTGCCACCAGTGATTTTTCACAGGCGAACACCGGGGAGCTGTTTTTT. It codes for CATSDFSQANTGELFF.

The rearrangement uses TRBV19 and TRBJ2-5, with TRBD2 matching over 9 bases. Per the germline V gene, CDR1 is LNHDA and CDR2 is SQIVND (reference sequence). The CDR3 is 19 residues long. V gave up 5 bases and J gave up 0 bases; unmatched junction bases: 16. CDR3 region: CASSRFPLSGGTYQETQYF. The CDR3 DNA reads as TGTGCCAGTAGTCGATTTCCCTTAAGCGGGGGGACGTACCAAGAGACCCAGTACTTC.